The 27 T cell receptor beta chains below come from one sample, sequenced in a study of blood T cell repertoires in COVID-19. Sequencing used immunoSEQ multiplex PCR; TCRdb keeps in-frame clones, though not all of them. The sample contains hundreds of thousands of clones, more than 75% of which appear only once. Sequencing input: peripheral blood. The receptors stem from a woman in her thirties or forties who had recovered from COVID-19.

The chain employs TRBV6-9 and TRBJ2-3, with D uncertain. Germline V lookup: CDR1 MNHGY, CDR2 SVAAGI. The ends were cut back, 2 bases at V and 0 bases at J, with 9 bases in the middle. This CDR3 is 15 amino acids long. The CDR3 is CASSYLTNSTDTQYF. As DNA, the CDR3 is TGTGCCAGCAGTTATCTCACAAATAGCACAGATACGCAGTATTTT.

J is TRBJ2-3 and V is TRBV27; 12 bases line up with TRBD1. This CDR3 spans 14 amino acids. V trimming: 4 bases; J trimming: 5 bases; junction bases outside the gene matches: 1. CDR1 and CDR2 from the germline V gene are MNHEY and SMNVEV (reference sequence). This CDR3 is CASSWDRGLDTQYF. The CDR3 DNA follows: TGTGCCAGCAGTTGGGACAGGGGGCTAGATACGCAGTATTTT.

V is TRBV29-1 and J is TRBJ2-2; 8 bases map to TRBD2. The V gene's germline CDR1 is SQVTM and CDR2 ANQGSEA. The CDR3 runs 16 residues. J was trimmed by 3 bases and V by 4 bases; bases with no gene match: 10. The CDR3 DNA sequence: TGCAGCGTTGGGTTAGGTAGCGGGACCGACACCGGGGAGCTGTTTTTT. Protein sequence: CSVGLGSGTDTGELFF.

This clone was observed a few times. V and J are TRBV7-8 and TRBJ1-4, with D possibly TRBD1 on 5 matching bases. The CDR3 consists of 14 residues. Germline-derived CDR1 and CDR2 are SGHVS and FQNEAQ. Trimming left V 0 bases short and J 10 bases short, with 12 bases between. CDR3 nucleotides: TGTGCCAGCAGCTTAGCGGCAGGTCAGGGAAAACTGTTTTTT. Translation: CASSLAAGQGKLFF.

This chain connects TRBV3-1 (or the pseudogene TRBV3-2) to TRBJ2-4; the D gene is possibly TRBD1 (7 bases). V lost 4 bases to trimming and J lost 6 bases, with 16 bases between them. Looked up from germline, CDR1 is LGHDT and CDR2 is YNNKEL (reference sequence). The CDR3 covers 15 residues. The CDR3 region has the DNA TGTGCCAGCAGCCCCCGAGGAGGGGGCCCAAACATTCAGTACTTC. Protein sequence: CASSPRGGGPNIQYF.

The genes are TRBV21-1 and TRBJ1-1; no DNA check was done on the table's D call, TRBD1. TRBV21-1 is a recognized pseudogene. The CDR3 is 12 residues long. The CDR3 DNA is TGTGCCAGCTGCCAGGGGTGGATCGAGGCTTTCTTT. Protein: CASCQGWIEAFF.

The chain is built from TRBV6-5 and TRBJ2-2; weak D call: TRBD1 (5 bases). V lost 6 bases and J 5 bases, leaving 7 bases between the germline ends. This CDR3 is built from 12 residues. Germline-derived CDR1 and CDR2 are MNHEY and SVGAGI. DNA of the CDR3: TGTGCCAGCAGGGGGCAAACCGGGGAGCTGTTTTTT. It translates to CASRGQTGELFF.

The genes are TRBV21-1 and TRBJ2-2; the D call of TRBD1 is as the table states it, not checked on the DNA. TRBV21-1 is marked as a pseudogene. The CDR3 is made up of 18 amino acids. The CDR3 coding sequence is TGTGCCAGCAGCAAAAGGGAACTCGGACAGGGAGGCACCGGGGAGCTGTTTTTT. It codes for CASSKRELGQGGTGELFF.

The V call is TRBV7-2, the J call TRBJ2-7; TRBD2 aligns across 9 bases. The CDR3 extends over 14 amino acids. The V segment lost 5 bases and the J segment 2 bases; nucleotides outside the gene matches: 4. Looked up from germline, CDR1 is SGHTA and CDR2 is FQGNSA. The DNA of the CDR3 is TGTGCCAGCAGCCTACAGCGGGGGGCCTACGAGCAGTACTTC. The encoded protein is CASSLQRGAYEQYF.

The chain has TRBV3-1 (or the pseudogene TRBV3-2) and TRBJ1-1; 9 nucleotides align to TRBD1. The J segment lost 3 bases and the V segment lost 4 bases, leaving 6 bases of the junction unmatched. The CDR3 sequence is 15 residues long. Germline-derived CDR1 and CDR2 are LGHDT and YNNKEL (reference sequence). Written as DNA, the CDR3 is TGTGCCAGCAGCCCCGATGACAGGGGGGACACTGAAGCTTTCTTT. Residues: CASSPDDRGDTEAFF.

This clone was recorded only once. The chain employs TRBV2 and TRBJ1-2; tentatively, D is TRBD1 (6 bases). V lost 3 bases and J 8 bases, leaving 16 bases between the germline ends. The CDR3 covers 14 residues. Germline lookup yields CDR1 SNHLY and CDR2 FYNNEI. CDR3 in amino acids: CASSDAGGRKGYTF. CDR3 nucleotides: TGTGCCAGCAGTGATGCCGGGGGGCGAAAGGGCTACACCTTC. The entire variable domain, with the rest obtained from reference TRBV2 and TRBJ1-2, is as follows: EPEVTQTPSHQVTQMGQEVILRCVPISNHLYFYWYRQILGQKVEFLVSFYNNEISEKSEIFDDQFSVERPDGSNFTLKIRSTKLEDSAMYFCASSDAGGRKGYTFGSGTRLTVV.

V and J are TRBV27 and TRBJ1-2; 11 bases agree with TRBD1. This CDR3 contains 17 residues. V gave up 6 bases and J gave up 7 bases; unmatched junction bases: 16. Germline V lookup: CDR1 MNHEY, CDR2 SMNVEV (reference sequence). CDR3 sequence: CASRKNRDRGIGGGYTF. The CDR3 nucleotides are TGTGCCAGCAGGAAAAACCGGGACAGGGGGATCGGTGGTGGCTACACCTTC.

The table lists this clone with a count of one. The chain employs TRBV5-1 and TRBJ1-4; D is ambiguous. The CDR3 sequence is 15 residues long. Trimming removed 0 bases from V and 10 bases from J, with 16 bases in between. Germline CDR1 and CDR2: SGHRS and YFSETQ. The chain's CDR3 is CASSLGGPRLGKLFF. The CDR3 coding sequence is TGCGCCAGCAGCTTGGGAGGCCCCCGGCTAGGAAAACTGTTTTTT.

The chain links TRBV6-5 to TRBJ1-5; D gene ambiguous. Germline assignment: CDR1 MNHEY and CDR2 SVGAGI. The CDR3 contains 14 residues. V was pared by 4 bases and J by 2 bases, with 9 bases between. The CDR3 spells CASSSLRGNQPQHF. CDR3 coding DNA: TGTGCCAGCAGTTCACTTCGGGGCAATCAGCCCCAGCATTTT.

A single count supports this clone. The V gene is TRBV7-2, the J gene TRBJ1-5; 12 bases line up with TRBD1. Germline CDR1 is SGHTA and CDR2 is FQGNSA. The J segment lost 5 bases and the V segment lost 4 bases, leaving 9 bases of the junction unmatched. CDR3 size: 17 residues. The CDR3 sequence: CASSSRGTGGAHQPQHF. The CDR3 DNA reads TGTGCCAGCAGCTCGAGAGGGACAGGGGGCGCGCATCAGCCCCAGCATTTT. Full variable domain (missing parts from reference TRBV7-2 and TRBJ1-5): GAGVSQSPSNKVTEKGKDVELRCDPISGHTALYWYRQSLGQGLEFLIYFQGNSAPDKSGLPSDRFSAERTGGSVSTLTIQRTQQEDSAVYLCASSSRGTGGAHQPQHFGDGTRLSIL.

The V and J genes are TRBV19 and TRBJ1-2; tentatively, D is TRBD1 (6 bases). Trimming took off 10 bases at V and 4 bases at J, with 16 bases between the two ends. This CDR3 has 13 amino acids. Germline CDR1 and CDR2: LNHDA and SQIVND (reference sequence). CDR3 region: CATTGGGAYGYTF. The DNA for the CDR3 is TGTGCCACTACGGGAGGGGGTGCCTATGGCTACACCTTC.

J is TRBJ1-1 and V is TRBV7-9, with D hard to call. V lost 5 bases to trimming and J lost 0 bases, with 13 bases between them. The CDR3 length is 15 residues. Germline V gene sequence: CDR1 SEHNR, CDR2 FQNEAQ (reference sequence). CDR3 sequence (DNA): TGTGCCAGCAGCCGTTCCGTTATTTTGAACACTGAAGCTTTCTTT. Protein product: CASSRSVILNTEAFF.

The gene calls are TRBV5-1 and TRBJ2-7, with 10 nucleotides matching TRBD1. V lost 3 bases to trimming and J lost 4 bases; unmatched junction nucleotides: 7. The CDR3 is 15 residues long. The germline V gene has CDR1 SGHRS and CDR2 YFSETQ. The CDR3 nucleotides are TGCGCCAGCAGCTGGGGACAGGGGACAACATACGAGCAGTACTTC. It is translated as CASSWGQGTTYEQYF.

This clone was seen a handful of times. The rearrangement links TRBV5-1 to TRBJ1-1, with D unclear. V shed 4 bases and J shed 0 bases, with 13 bases lying between them. This CDR3 region has 15 residues. CDR1 and CDR2 from the germline V gene are SGHRS and YFSETQ. CDR3 residues: CASSMTRNLNTEAFF. The CDR3 nucleotides read TGCGCCAGCAGCATGACACGAAACTTGAACACTGAAGCTTTCTTT.

This chain joins TRBV5-1 and TRBJ2-1; D is ambiguous. V was clipped by 7 bases and J by 0 bases, with 17 bases between them. CDR1 and CDR2 from the germline V gene are SGHRS and YFSETQ. The CDR3 spans 16 residues. CDR3 protein: CASAPGGQSSYNEQFF. The CDR3 DNA sequence: TGCGCCAGCGCCCCAGGTGGGCAGAGCTCCTACAATGAGCAGTTCTTC.

The chain links TRBV11-1 to TRBJ2-7; D not certain. The V gene's germline CDR1 is SGHAT and CDR2 FQDESV (reference sequence). The CDR3 covers 13 residues. Trimming pared 2 bases from V and 2 bases from J, leaving 7 bases between. The CDR3 bases are TGTGCCAGCAGCTTAAGCTCGGCCTACGAGCAGTACTTC. This encodes CASSLSSAYEQYF.

The chain carries TRBV19 and TRBJ1-2; perhaps TRBD1 as D (5 bases). V dropped 1 base and J dropped 3 bases, with 15 bases sitting between them. The germline gives CDR1 LNHDA, CDR2 SQIVND (reference sequence). The CDR3 loop spans 16 amino acids. DNA for the CDR3: TGTGCCAGTAGTATAGGGCCGATTGACAGATACTATGGCTACACCTTC. Protein sequence: CASSIGPIDRYYGYTF.

The count of this clone is one. V gene TRBV5-6 combines with J gene TRBJ1-2; TRBD1 matches at 8 bases. This CDR3 has 15 amino acids. Germline V gene data show CDR1 as SGHDT and CDR2 as YYEEEE. The V gene end was trimmed by 1 base and the J gene end by 1 base; junction bases not matched to a gene: 3. The CDR3 coding sequence is TGTGCCAGCAGCTTGCGGGACAGGTTTAACTATGGCTACACCTTC. It specifies CASSLRDRFNYGYTF.

This sequence joins TRBV12-5 and TRBJ1-2, with 9 bases fitting TRBD1. This CDR3 has 14 residues. J lost 6 bases, V lost 4 bases, and 6 bases had no gene match. Germline assignment: CDR1 LGHNT and CDR2 FRNRAP. The CDR3 loop is CASGSRDRENGYTF. The CDR3 region has the DNA TGTGCTAGTGGTTCCAGGGACAGGGAGAATGGCTACACCTTC.

The chain employs TRBV27 and TRBJ1-1; no definite D call. The V end lost 2 bases, the J end lost 11 bases, and 9 bases lay between the germline ends. From germline, CDR1 is MNHEY and CDR2 SMNVEV (reference sequence). The CDR3 consists of 11 residues. CDR3 in DNA: TGTGCCAGCAGTTTAGATGGAGGGGCTTTCTTT. Translated: CASSLDGGAFF.

The rearrangement joins TRBV30 to TRBJ2-7; D is unresolved. Germline CDR1 is GTSNPN and CDR2 is SVGIG (reference sequence). CDR3 length equals 12 residues. Trimming removed 3 bases at V and 4 bases at J, with 10 bases between. DNA of the CDR3: TGTGCCTGGAGACGACACCAGTACGAGCAGTACTTC. Encoded protein: CAWRRHQYEQYF.

This rearrangement joins TRBV27 to TRBJ1-4; D may be TRBD1 (5 bases). This CDR3 is 13 amino acids long. Germline-derived CDR1 and CDR2 are MNHEY and SMNVEV (reference sequence). V lost 5 bases, J lost 6 bases, and 10 bases lay in between. Here the CDR3 reads CASSRRGYEKLFF. DNA for the CDR3: TGTGCCAGCAGTCGGCGGGGGTATGAAAAACTGTTTTTT.